The 26 T cell receptor beta chains listed next were all sequenced from one sample in a study of T-cell reconstitution after alpha-beta-depleted transplantation in children. As it was prepared, the TCRbeta library received unique molecular identifiers. A single record per CDR3 protein comes from TCRdb applying MiXCR to the PCR reads. This table has more than 400,000 distinct CDR3 sequences, about an eighth appearing once. Sequencing used PBMCs, mostly from graft donor cells, obtained 180 days after TCRalphabeta/CD19-depleted stem cell transplant. The receptor source for this set is a female patient aged 2-10 years who had a stem cell transplant for aplastic anemia, so the T cells may come from the graft donor.

The chain is built from TRBV20-1 and TRBJ2-7; the D gene is possibly TRBD2 (5 bases). V was clipped by 3 bases and J by 0 bases, with 12 bases between them. The CDR3 consists of 14 residues. Per the germline V gene, CDR1 is DFQATT and CDR2 is SNEGSKA (reference sequence). CDR3 in amino acids: CSASERIRSYEQYF. The CDR3, as DNA: TGCAGTGCTAGTGAGCGGATACGCTCCTACGAGCAGTACTTC.

There are a few counts of this clonotype. The V and J genes are TRBV7-2 and TRBJ2-7; no definite D call. The CDR3 has 13 amino acids. V shed 3 bases and J shed 2 bases, with 8 bases lying between them. Germline CDR1 SGHTA, CDR2 FQGNSA. CDR3 sequence: CASSFYTAYEQYF. The CDR3 nucleotides read TGTGCCAGCAGCTTTTACACCGCCTACGAGCAGTACTTC.

CDR3 protein: CASSLEASGNSKNIQYF. The DNA for the CDR3 is TGTGCCAGCAGCTTAGAGGCTAGCGGGAACTCTAAAAACATTCAGTACTTC. The genes are TRBV11-1 and TRBJ2-4, with 9 bases matching TRBD2. CDR1 is SGHAT and CDR2 is FQDESV in the germline V gene (reference sequence). CDR3 length: 17 amino acids. The ends lost 1 base at V and 4 bases at J; junction bases unmatched: 8.

On this clonotype: No conserved phenylalanine or tryptophan is present at the end of the CDR3, so a read error is the likely explanation. The chain joins TRBV5-1 to TRBJ2-7; 7 bases agree with TRBD1. With 6 bases clipped from V and 5 bases from J, the junction kept 11 bases outside the gene matches. The germline V gene has CDR1 SGHRS and CDR2 YFSETQ. This CDR3 has 14 residues. The CDR3 bases are TGCGCCAGCATCCCGGGGACAGACTACGACGAGCAGTACTGC. The encoded protein is CASIPGTDYDEQYC.

This clonotype was found many times. The CDR3 nucleotides are TGTGCCAGCAGTTTAAGGTTGACTAGCGGGATAGTCACAGATACGCAGTATTTT. Translating gives CASSLRLTSGIVTDTQYF. The J gene is TRBJ2-3, the V gene TRBV12-3 or TRBV12-4; TRBD2 aligns across 11 bases. The V gene end was trimmed by 2 bases and the J gene end by 2 bases; junction bases not matched to a gene: 9. The CDR3 sequence is 18 residues long.

In this sample, this clonotype turned up once. The V call is TRBV5-1, the J call TRBJ2-7, with D possibly TRBD1 on 5 matching bases. Germline lookup yields CDR1 SGHRS and CDR2 YFSETQ. The CDR3 covers 14 residues. Trimming removed 1 base at V and 2 bases at J, with 10 bases between. For the CDR3, the DNA is TGCGCCAGCAGCTTGACGAGACAGACCTACGAGCAGTACGTC. Translated, it gives CASSLTRQTYEQYV.

The CDR3 DNA reads as TGTGCCAGCAGTTTACTAGCGTTCTCCTACGAGCAGTACTTC. Encoded protein: CASSLLAFSYEQYF. The gene calls are TRBV28 and TRBJ2-7, with TRBD2 as a possible D gene (6 bases). V was clipped by 2 bases and J by 0 bases, with 8 bases between them. This CDR3 is built from 14 residues. The germline V gene encodes CDR1 MDHEN and CDR2 SYDVKM. The variable domain in full, completed from reference TRBV28 and TRBJ2-7, reads DVKVTQSSRYLVKRTGEKVFLECVQDMDHENMFWYRQDPGLGLRLIYFSYDVKMKEKGDIPEGYSVSREKKERFSLILESASTNQTSMYLCASSLLAFSYEQYFGPGTRLTVT.

The J gene is TRBJ2-5, the V gene TRBV15, with no clear D. CDR3 size: 14 residues. Germline CDR1 LNHNV, CDR2 YYDKDF (reference sequence). Trimming removed 2 bases at V and 2 bases at J, with 9 bases between. Here the CDR3 reads CATSRPPLQETQYF. CDR3 DNA: TGTGCCACCAGCAGACCCCCTTTGCAAGAGACCCAGTACTTC.

This clonotype was seen only a few times. The chain has TRBV20-1 and TRBJ2-7; tentatively, D is TRBD2 (5 bases). Germline CDR1 DFQATT, CDR2 SNEGSKA (reference sequence). Trimming left V 6 bases short and J 4 bases short, with 25 bases between. This CDR3 is 16 amino acids long. CDR3: CSARRWRLRDLYEQYF. DNA for the CDR3: TGCAGTGCCCGTCGTTGGAGACTCCGGGATTTATACGAGCAGTACTTC.

This chain links TRBV25-1 with TRBJ2-7; no definite D call. Trimming shortened V by 1 base and J by 4 bases, and 5 bases separated the two germline ends. The CDR3 contains 12 residues. The germline V gene has CDR1 MGHDK and CDR2 SYGVNS. CDR3: CASSELEYEQYF. In nucleotides, the CDR3 is TGTGCCAGCAGTGAATTGGAGTACGAGCAGTACTTC.

Here the CDR3 reads CASSLVGFSRNEQFF. Here the CDR3 DNA reads TGTGCCAGCAGCTTAGTCGGATTCTCTAGGAATGAGCAGTTCTTC. V is TRBV11-2 and J is TRBJ2-1, with D unresolved. The length of the CDR3 is 15 residues. Trimming shortened V by 1 base and J by 7 bases, and 14 bases separated the two germline ends. CDR1 SGHAT and CDR2 FQNNGV come from the germline V gene.

The chain joins TRBV5-1 to TRBJ2-7; 9 bases line up with TRBD1. The V segment lost 0 bases and the J segment 3 bases; nucleotides outside the gene matches: 7. This CDR3 has 16 amino acids. The V gene's germline CDR1 is SGHRS and CDR2 YFSETQ. The CDR3, as DNA: TGCGCCAGCAGCTTGGTATTCGCGACAGGGGGCTACGAGCAGTACTTC. Protein: CASSLVFATGGYEQYF. Together with reference TRBV5-1 and TRBJ2-7, the CDR3 gives the full variable domain: KAGVTQTPRYLIKTRGQQVTLSCSPISGHRSVSWYQQTPGQGLQFLFEYFSETQRNKGNFPGRFSGRQFSNSRSEMNVSTLELGDSALYLCASSLVFATGGYEQYFGPGTRLTVT.

The V and J genes are TRBV6-1 and TRBJ2-7, with a possible D match to TRBD1 (5 bases). Germline CDR1 reads MNHNS; CDR2 reads SASEGT. The V gene lost 10 bases and the J gene lost 3 bases, with 19 bases spanning the gap. The CDR3 loop spans 14 amino acids. The CDR3 nucleotides read TGTGCCACCCGCCGAGCGAAAGGGGTCTACGAGCAGTACGTC. Amino acid sequence: CATRRAKGVYEQYV.

A few counts support this clonotype. The chain carries TRBV9 and TRBJ1-6; no firm D call. This CDR3 is built from 15 residues. The V gene lost 0 bases and the J gene lost 8 bases, with 12 bases spanning the gap. Germline-derived CDR1 and CDR2 are SGDLS and YYNGEE. In DNA form, the CDR3 reads TGTGCCAGCAGCGTAGGGAGGGAGTCGTATTCACCCCTCCACTTT. Translating gives CASSVGRESYSPLHF.

The chain is built from TRBV7-8 and TRBJ2-5; D perhaps matches TRBD2 (6 bases). Germline values: CDR1 SGHVS, CDR2 FQNEAQ. The CDR3 is 14 amino acids. The ends were cut back, 1 base at V and 2 bases at J, with 8 bases in the middle. CDR3 protein: CASSLEGGQETQYF. CDR3 sequence (DNA): TGTGCCAGCAGCTTAGAGGGAGGACAAGAGACCCAGTACTTC.

The chain joins TRBV28 to TRBJ2-5, with D tentatively TRBD2 (5 bases). The CDR3 has 15 residues. V shed 2 bases and J shed 5 bases, with 15 bases lying between them. Germline V lookup: CDR1 MDHEN, CDR2 SYDVKM. CDR3 bases: TGTGCCAGCAGTTTAGAGGGTTTAGCGTTCGAGACCCAGTACTTC. Its protein product is CASSLEGLAFETQYF.

V and J are TRBV4-1 and TRBJ2-7; 15 bases are shared with TRBD2. The germline CDR1 and CDR2 sequences are MGHRA and YSYEKL. Unmatched junction bases numbered 6, after V lost 3 bases and J lost 12 bases. The length of the CDR3 is 14 residues. The CDR3 DNA is TGCGCCAGCAGCCATGGACTAGCGGGAGGGGATCTGTACGTC. It translates to CASSHGLAGGDLYV.

This clonotype was counted only a few times. The CDR3 spells CASSQDQDGQTQYF. CDR3 bases: TGCGCCAGCAGCCAAGATCAGGACGGACAGACCCAGTACTTC. This chain connects TRBV4-3 to TRBJ2-5, with D unresolved. Germline assignment: CDR1 LGHNA and CDR2 YSLEER. The CDR3 runs 14 residues. V gave up 0 bases and J gave up 6 bases, with 11 bases separating them.

This clonotype turned up a few times. The V gene is TRBV7-2, the J gene TRBJ2-1, with TRBD2 matching over 12 bases. Germline loops: CDR1 SGHTA, CDR2 FQGNSA. Germline trimming cut 0 bases from V and 6 bases from J; bases unmatched to any gene: 3. This CDR3 is built from 16 residues. Written as DNA, the CDR3 is TGTGCCAGCAGCTTAGCCGGACTAGCGGGGACCAATGAGCAGTTCTTC. Encoded protein: CASSLAGLAGTNEQFF.

The chain employs TRBV29-1 and TRBJ2-1; possibly TRBD2 for D (5 bases). The CDR3 extends over 11 amino acids. V was pared by 7 bases and J by 6 bases, with 10 bases between. Germline CDR1 SQVTM, CDR2 ANQGSEA. This chain's CDR3 is CSASEGNEQFF. The CDR3 DNA reads TGCAGCGCCAGTGAGGGCAATGAGCAGTTCTTC.

The gene calls are TRBV2 and TRBJ2-1; possible D gene TRBD2, 6 bases. CDR3 length: 13 residues. Trimming took 9 bases from V and 6 from J, leaving 15 bases between them. Germline V gene sequence: CDR1 SNHLY, CDR2 FYNNEI. The DNA for the CDR3 is TGTGCCAGAGGGGAGGAGGTCGGCAATGAGCAGTTCTTC. Residues: CARGEEVGNEQFF.

This clonotype has a handful of counts. The CDR3 sequence: CSDRPPGTDTQYF. The CDR3 DNA sequence: TGCAGTGATAGGCCCCCAGGGACAGATACGCAGTATTTT. The chain couples TRBV20-1 to TRBJ2-3; D possibly corresponds to TRBD1 (5 bases). Trimming took off 7 bases at V and 3 bases at J, with 14 bases between the two ends. The CDR3 loop spans 13 amino acids. CDR1 is DFQATT and CDR2 is SNEGSKA in the germline V gene (reference sequence).

A few counts support this clonotype. This sequence joins TRBV5-1 and TRBJ2-2; 7 bases fit TRBD2. This CDR3 spans 14 amino acids. Germline assignment: CDR1 SGHRS and CDR2 YFSETQ. V lost 7 bases to trimming and J lost 1 base; unmatched junction nucleotides: 4. The CDR3 DNA is TGCGCCAGCGAGACTAGCAGGAACACCGGGGAGCTGTTTTTT. Its translation: CASETSRNTGELFF.

The chain employs TRBV20-1 and TRBJ1-2, with D unclear. Germline-derived CDR1 and CDR2 are DFQATT and SNEGSKA (reference sequence). The CDR3 length is 16 residues. Trimming left V 0 bases short and J 1 base short, with 15 bases between. The CDR3 DNA is TGCAGTGCTAGAGATCAGACTGACCTGCTTAACTATGGCTACACCTTC. This codes for CSARDQTDLLNYGYTF.

The sample holds a few counts of this clonotype. The V and J genes are TRBV20-1 and TRBJ1-4; 10 nucleotides align to TRBD1. Germline CDR1 and CDR2: DFQATT and SNEGSKA (reference sequence). V trimming: 5 bases; J trimming: 8 bases; junction bases outside the gene matches: 5. This CDR3 contains 13 residues. CDR3 bases: TGCAGTGCTCCGGACAGGGGGGGAGAAAAACTGTTTTTT. Encoded protein: CSAPDRGGEKLFF.

The V gene is TRBV20-1, the J gene TRBJ2-3; D call uncertain. Germline V gives CDR1 DFQATT, CDR2 SNEGSKA (reference sequence). The CDR3 consists of 12 residues. The CDR3, as DNA: TGCCTCATCGGCGGAGGCACAGATACGCAGTATTTT. Translating gives CLIGGGTDTQYF.